This entry concerns a single T cell receptor beta chain. This CDR3 contains 15 residues. V was shortened by 1 base and J by 4 bases, with 11 bases between the two germline ends. Germline CDR1 is LNHDA and CDR2 is SQIVND (reference sequence). TCRdb recomputed calls from the PCR reads with MiXCR, one row per CDR3 protein. The sample holds about 320,000 distinct CDR3 sequences; roughly a quarter are singletons and the top ten take 0.65% to 0.95%. This record comes from a study of molecular identifiers for immune sequencing clone quantification. Sequenced input: naive CD8+ T cells from blood, with Jurkat cell RNA spiked in. Subset specified: FACS-sorted CD8+CD4-CCR7+CD45RA+ naive T cells. The chain recombines TRBV19 with TRBJ1-5, with D possibly matching TRBD1 (5 bases). The receptor was derived from a human donor in good health. Some libraries in this study had Jurkat cell RNA spiked in. CDR3 protein: CASSIGQTANQPQHF. CDR3 DNA: TGTGCCAGTAGTATAGGGCAGACAGCAAATCAGCCCCAGCATTTT. Combining the CDR3 with reference TRBV19 and TRBJ1-5 gives the whole variable domain DGGITQSPKYLFRKEGQNVTLSCEQNLNHDAMYWYRQDPGQGLRLIYYSQIVNDFQKGDIAEGYSVSREKKESFPLTVTSAQKNPTAFYLCASSIGQTANQPQHFGDGTRLSIL.